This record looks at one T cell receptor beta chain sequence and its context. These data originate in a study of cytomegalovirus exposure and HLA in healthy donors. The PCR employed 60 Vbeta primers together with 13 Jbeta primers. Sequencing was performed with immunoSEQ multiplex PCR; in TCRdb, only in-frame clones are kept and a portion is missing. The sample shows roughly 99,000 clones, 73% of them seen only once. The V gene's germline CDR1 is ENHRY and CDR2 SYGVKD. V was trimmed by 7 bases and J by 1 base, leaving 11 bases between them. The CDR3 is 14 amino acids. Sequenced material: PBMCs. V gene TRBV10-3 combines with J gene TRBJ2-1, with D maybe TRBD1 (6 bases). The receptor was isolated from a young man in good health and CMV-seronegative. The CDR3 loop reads CAITRGGSYNEQFF. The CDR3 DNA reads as TGTGCCATCACCCGAGGGGGTTCCTACAATGAGCAGTTCTTC.